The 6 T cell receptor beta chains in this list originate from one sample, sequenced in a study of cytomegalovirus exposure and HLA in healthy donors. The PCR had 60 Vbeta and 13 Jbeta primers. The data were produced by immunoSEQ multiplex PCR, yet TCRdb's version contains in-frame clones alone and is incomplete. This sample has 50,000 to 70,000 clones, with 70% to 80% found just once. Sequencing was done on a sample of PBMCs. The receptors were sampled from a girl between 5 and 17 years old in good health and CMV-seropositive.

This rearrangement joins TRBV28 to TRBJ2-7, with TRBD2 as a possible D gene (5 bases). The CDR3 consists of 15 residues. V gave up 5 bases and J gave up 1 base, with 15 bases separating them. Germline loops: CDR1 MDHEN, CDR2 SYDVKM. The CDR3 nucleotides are TGTGCCAGCAGTCCCTCCGCCACGGGGTCCTACGAGCAGTACTTC. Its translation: CASSPSATGSYEQYF.

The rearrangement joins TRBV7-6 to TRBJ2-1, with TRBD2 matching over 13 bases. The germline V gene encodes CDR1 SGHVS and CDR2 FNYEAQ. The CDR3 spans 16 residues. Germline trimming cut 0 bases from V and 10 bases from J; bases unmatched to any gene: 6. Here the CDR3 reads CASSLAGLAGWGEQFF. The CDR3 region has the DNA TGTGCCAGCAGCTTAGCGGGACTAGCGGGGTGGGGGGAGCAGTTCTTC.

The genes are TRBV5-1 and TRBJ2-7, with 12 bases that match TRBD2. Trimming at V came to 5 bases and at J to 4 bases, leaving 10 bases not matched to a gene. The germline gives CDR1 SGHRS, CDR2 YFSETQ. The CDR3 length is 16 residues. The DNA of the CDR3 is TGCGCCAGCAGGAAGACCGGGACTAGCGGGTCTTACGAGCAGTACTTC. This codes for CASRKTGTSGSYEQYF.

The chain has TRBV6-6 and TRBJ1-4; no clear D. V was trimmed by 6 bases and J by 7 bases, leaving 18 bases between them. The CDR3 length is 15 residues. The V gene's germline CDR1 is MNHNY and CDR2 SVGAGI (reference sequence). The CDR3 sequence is CASRLDGLGSEKLFF. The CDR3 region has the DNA TGTGCCAGCAGACTCGACGGACTCGGGAGTGAAAAACTGTTTTTT.

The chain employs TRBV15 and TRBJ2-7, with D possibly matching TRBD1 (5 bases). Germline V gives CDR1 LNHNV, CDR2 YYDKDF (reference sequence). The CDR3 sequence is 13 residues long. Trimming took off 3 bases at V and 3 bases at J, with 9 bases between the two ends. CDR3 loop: CATSRDMFYEQYF. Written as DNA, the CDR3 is TGTGCCACCAGCAGGGACATGTTCTACGAGCAGTACTTC.

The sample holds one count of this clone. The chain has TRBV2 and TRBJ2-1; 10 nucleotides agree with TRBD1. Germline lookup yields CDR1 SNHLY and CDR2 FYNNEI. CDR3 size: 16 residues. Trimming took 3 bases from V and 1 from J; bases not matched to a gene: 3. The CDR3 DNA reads TGTGCCAGCAGTGACCCGGGACAGGGGTCCTACAATGAGCAGTTCTTC. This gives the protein CASSDPGQGSYNEQFF.